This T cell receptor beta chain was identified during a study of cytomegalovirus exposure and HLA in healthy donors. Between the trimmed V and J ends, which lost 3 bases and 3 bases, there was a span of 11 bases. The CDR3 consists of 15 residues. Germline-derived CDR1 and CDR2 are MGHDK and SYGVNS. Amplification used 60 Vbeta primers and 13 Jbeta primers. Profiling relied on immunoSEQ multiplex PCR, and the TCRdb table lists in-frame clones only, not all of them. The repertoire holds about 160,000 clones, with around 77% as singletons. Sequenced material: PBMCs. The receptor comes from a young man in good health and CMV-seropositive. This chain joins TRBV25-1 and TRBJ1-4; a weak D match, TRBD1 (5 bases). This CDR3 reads CASSDPRGANEKLFF. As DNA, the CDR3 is TGTGCCAGCAGTGACCCTCGGGGGGCTAATGAAAAACTGTTTTTT. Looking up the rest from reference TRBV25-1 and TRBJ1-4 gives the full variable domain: EADIYQTPRYLVIGTGKKITLECSQTMGHDKMYWYQQDPGMELHLIHYSYGVNSTEKGDLSSESTVSRIRTEHFPLTLESARPSHTSQYLCASSDPRGANEKLFFGSGTQLSVL.